The 8 T cell receptor beta chains below were found in one sample sequenced in a study of CD8+ T cells in alopecia areata (dated by TCRdb to 2016 to 2019). The library was produced with the immunoSEQ multiplex PCR assay. For TCR sequencing, RNA was extracted from every sample and reverse transcribed into cDNA to serve as template. The table was pulled from immuneACCESS by TCRdb, which kept in-frame rearrangements only. Such tables lose some clones; where checked, under half of the loss comes from unresolved V genes, and the rest has no known cause. Within this sample are about 170,000 clones, with about 67% of them counted one time only. The ten largest clones take up over 10% of the sample. The sample's time point label, in plain terms: baseline before oral tofacitinib. Sample: CD8+ T cells sorted from blood, taken at week 0. The receptor set was obtained from a human donor with alopecia areata.

The chain has TRBV2 and TRBJ2-1, with 7 bases aligning to TRBD2. With V trimmed by 6 bases and J by 0 bases, 2 bases remained unmatched. The CDR3 is 14 amino acids. Looked up from germline, CDR1 is SNHLY and CDR2 is FYNNEI. The CDR3 DNA sequence: TGTGCCAGCAGGGGGGGGAACTCCTACAATGAGCAGTTCTTC. Translation: CASRGGNSYNEQFF.

The chain employs TRBV6-1 and TRBJ1-2; D is uncertain. V lost 1 base and J 4 bases, leaving 10 bases between the germline ends. The CDR3 runs to 14 residues. CDR1 is MNHNS, CDR2 SASEGT, per germline. CDR3 sequence: CASSEGWGVYGYTF. As DNA, the CDR3 is TGTGCCAGCAGTGAAGGGTGGGGAGTCTATGGCTACACCTTC.

This clone was found once. This chain connects TRBV15 to TRBJ1-5; D unclear. Looked up from germline, CDR1 is LNHNV and CDR2 is YYDKDF (reference sequence). V lost 8 bases, J lost 3 bases, and 11 bases lay in between. The CDR3 consists of 13 residues. Written as DNA, the CDR3 is TGTGCCACCGTGGACGGTTACAATCAGCCCCAGCATTTT. Encoded protein: CATVDGYNQPQHF.

The CDR3 bases are TGTGCCAGCTGGGACACCGACTCTGGGGCCAACGTCCTGACTTTC. Its translation: CASWDTDSGANVLTF. This chain uses TRBV2 with TRBJ2-6, with D possibly matching TRBD1 (6 bases). Germline V gives CDR1 SNHLY, CDR2 FYNNEI. The V end lost 8 bases, the J end lost 0 bases, and 11 bases lay between the germline ends. The CDR3 contains 15 residues.

This clone was found once. The chain combines TRBV30 with TRBJ2-7, with 7 bases matching TRBD1. The CDR3 is made up of 16 amino acids. CDR1 GTSNPN and CDR2 SVGIG come from the germline V gene (reference sequence). Trimming at V came to 4 bases and at J to 2 bases, leaving 14 bases not matched to a gene. In DNA, the CDR3 is TGTGCCTGGACCACGAACAGGGGAGCTTTACCCTACGAGCAGTACTTC. The encoded protein is CAWTTNRGALPYEQYF.

The table lists this clone with a count of one. This chain links TRBV5-4 with TRBJ2-5, with D possibly being TRBD2 (5 bases). CDR3 size: 14 residues. From germline, CDR1 is SGHNT and CDR2 YYREEE (reference sequence). Trimming stripped 0 bases from V and 7 bases from J, with 13 bases between. The CDR3 here is CASSLGEGLGTQYF. The DNA of the CDR3 is TGTGCCAGCAGCTTGGGAGAGGGCCTGGGGACCCAGTACTTC.

This clone has just a few counts. The CDR3 nucleotides are TGTGCCAGCAGTTCGTACCGGGACAGTCCCACCGGTAGCAATCAGCCCCAGCATTTT. Translating gives CASSSYRDSPTGSNQPQHF. The V and J genes are TRBV28 and TRBJ1-5; TRBD1 matches at 7 bases. With 4 bases clipped from V and 0 bases from J, the junction kept 15 bases outside the gene matches. Per the germline V gene, CDR1 is MDHEN and CDR2 is SYDVKM. The CDR3 spans 19 residues.

This clone turned up a few times. V is TRBV7-9 and J is TRBJ2-1, with a possible D match to TRBD2 (6 bases). Looked up from germline, CDR1 is SEHNR and CDR2 is FQNEAQ (reference sequence). The length of the CDR3 is 17 residues. Trimming pared 1 base from V and 4 bases from J, leaving 17 bases between. This CDR3 is CASSLGLLASFYNEQFF. In nucleotides, the CDR3 is TGTGCCAGCAGCTTAGGGCTACTAGCCTCTTTTTACAATGAGCAGTTCTTC.